Below, 6 T cell receptor beta chains from the same sample are listed, as sequenced in a study of beta chain features in type 1 diabetes. The investigators reverse transcribed all of the isolated RNA, so they sequenced expressed TCRB transcripts. Sequencing used immunoSEQ multiplex PCR; TCRdb keeps in-frame clones, though not all of them. The data hold 350,000 to 450,000 clones, with approximately 14% observed a single time. Sequenced material: naive CD4+ T cells from blood. Receptor source: a man younger than 45 in good health.

Only a few counts were recorded for this clone. The gene calls are TRBV7-9 and TRBJ1-1; D might be TRBD1 (6 bases). The V gene's germline CDR1 is SEHNR and CDR2 FQNEAQ (reference sequence). There are 15 residues in the CDR3. With 5 bases removed from V and 4 bases from J, the gap between germline ends came to 17 bases. CDR3 in DNA: TGTGCCAGCAGCCGATCTGCGGGGGCGTCCACTGAAGCTTTCTTT. This codes for CASSRSAGASTEAFF.

In this sample, this clone turned up a few times. The chain employs TRBV18 and TRBJ2-3; D possibly corresponds to TRBD2 (7 bases). CDR1 and CDR2 (germline): KGHSH, LQKENI. The CDR3 length is 16 residues. The ends were cut back, 3 bases at V and 0 bases at J, with 13 bases in the middle. The CDR3 region has the DNA TGTGCCAGCTCACCTCTTAGGGGGGGCAGCACAGATACGCAGTATTTT. Its translation: CASSPLRGGSTDTQYF.

V gene TRBV4-3 combines with J gene TRBJ1-3; perhaps TRBD1 as D (5 bases). This CDR3 spans 17 amino acids. Germline-derived CDR1 and CDR2 are LGHNA and YSLEER. Trimming removed 1 base from V and 0 bases from J, with 13 bases in between. The CDR3 reads CASSQVTGGTSGNTIYF. CDR3 DNA: TGCGCCAGCAGCCAAGTCACAGGCGGAACCTCTGGAAACACCATATATTTT.

V usage is TRBV6-5 and J usage is TRBJ2-2; no clear D gene. Germline assignment: CDR1 MNHEY and CDR2 SVGAGI. The length of the CDR3 is 11 residues. With 6 bases removed from V and 7 bases from J, the gap between germline ends came to 6 bases. DNA for the CDR3: TGTGCCAGCAGCTCATTCGGGGAGCTGTTTTTT. This translates into CASSSFGELFF.

The chain employs TRBV7-2 and TRBJ2-7; 12 bases fit TRBD1. The CDR3 loop spans 15 amino acids. With V trimmed by 4 bases and J by 7 bases, 8 bases remained unmatched. Germline loops: CDR1 SGHTA, CDR2 FQGNSA. The CDR3 DNA is TGTGCCAGCAGCTGGCCGGGACAGGGGGCGAGGGAGCAGTACTTC. It codes for CASSWPGQGAREQYF.

This clone was counted between two and nine times. The chain carries TRBV11-2 and TRBJ2-2; D is tentatively TRBD1 or TRBD2 (5 bases each). The V gene's germline CDR1 is SGHAT and CDR2 FQNNGV. Trimming removed 6 bases from V and 0 bases from J, with 17 bases in between. This CDR3 region has 17 residues. This CDR3 is CASRAGTATANTGELFF. The CDR3 DNA follows: TGTGCCAGCAGGGCAGGGACGGCGACGGCGAACACCGGGGAGCTGTTTTTT.